The entry that follows covers one T cell receptor (beta chain) sequence. Its specificity is unknown. What was sequenced were expressed TCRB transcripts, since all of the isolated RNA had been reverse transcribed. The protocol was immunoSEQ multiplex PCR, while the TCRdb copy is restricted to in-frame clones and leaves out a portion. The sample shows 300,000 to 350,000 clones, around 20% of them seen only once. Germline V gene sequence: CDR1 MGHRA, CDR2 YSYEKL. V lost 0 bases and J lost 6; bases outside the gene matches: 12. The CDR3 is 18 amino acids. This sample is part of a study of beta chain features in type 1 diabetes. Study conclusions and caveats: Comparison showed that naive, central memory and Treg TCRB repertoires appeared more similar among patients than among healthy donors. A PCR bias possibly favoring shorter templates would apply equally to patients and controls.

All of the sorted populations showed purity greater than 95%. V usage is TRBV4-1 and J usage is TRBJ1-5; 9 nucleotides match TRBD1. Sequences were obtained from naive CD4+ T cells from blood. This TCR was sampled from a woman between 18 and 29 years old in good health. DNA for the CDR3: TGCGCCAGCAGCCAAGAGGAGTTAAACAGGGGGCGAAGTCAGCCCCAGCATTTT. It encodes CASSQEELNRGRSQPQHF.